One T cell receptor beta chain is described in this entry. Its target is unknown. Researchers used 5'RACE with constant-segment primers to make TCR alpha and TCR beta cDNA libraries that carry sample barcodes and UMIs. TCRdb used MiXCR to reprocess the 5' RACE reads, holding one entry per CDR3 protein. The repertoire has about 140,000 distinct CDR3 sequences, 11% to 15% of them found once; the top ten carry about 29%. Germline-derived CDR1 and CDR2 are SGHDT and YYEEEE. The CDR3 spans 10 residues. Trimming cost V 8 bases and J 4 bases, with 6 bases left between them. The data were taken from a study of T-cell memory formation after mild COVID-19. The wider study: Clustering of TCRs was largely donor specific.

Study-level points and caveats: The pre-infection memory compartment contained some responding clones, suggesting cross-reactive memory joined. Most CD4+ clones that shrank were in CM and EM, while CD8+ ones turned up in EMRA.

The J gene is TRBJ1-2, the V gene TRBV5-6; D is uncertain. The clonotype originates from an adult woman who had mild COVID-19 (a few samples of this study predate the infection). Cell type and time point are not known. The sequencing input was PBMCs or a T cell subset sorted from them (not recorded which). The DNA of the CDR3 is TGTGCCAGACGGAGCTATGGCTACACCTTC. Protein product: CARRSYGYTF.